This TCR beta chain was sequenced in a study of cytomegalovirus exposure and HLA in healthy donors. Study-level results: A later analysis showed that HLA-associated TCR beta chains had undergone more clonal expansion than equally common others. Previously analyzed data showed that most TCR beta V segments were productive at a frequency of about 90% or about 30%.

V shed 2 bases and J shed 0 bases, with 7 bases lying between them. This CDR3 is built from 14 residues. The germline V gene encodes CDR1 MNHEY and CDR2 SVGAGI. Concerning this clone: Its target is not known.

The PCR used 60 Vbeta and 13 Jbeta primers. Sequencing used immunoSEQ multiplex PCR; TCRdb keeps in-frame clones, though not all of them. Its table lists approximately 61,000 clones. This chain connects TRBV6-5 to TRBJ1-1; D perhaps matches TRBD1 (6 bases). The specimen was PBMCs. The source of this sequence is a young woman in good health and CMV-seronegative. CDR3 loop: CASSYGGLNTEAFF. CDR3 nucleotides: TGTGCCAGCAGTTACGGGGGCCTGAACACTGAAGCTTTCTTT.